The entry that follows covers one TCR beta chain sequence. Its antigen is not known. This record comes from a study of lymphopenia after photon versus proton radiotherapy. Between the trimmed V and J ends, which lost 3 bases and 7 bases, there was a span of 13 bases. The germline CDR1 and CDR2 sequences are MDHEN and SYDVKM. The CDR3 contains 14 residues. Study-level points and caveats: After the lymphocyte nadir, photon-treated repertoires showed oligoclonal expansion, especially of CD8+ Temra cells. Post-nadir TCR diversity decline inversely tracked overall survival among those who died.

The data were produced by immunoSEQ multiplex PCR, yet TCRdb's version contains in-frame clones alone and is incomplete. The table includes several thousand clones, approximately 90% detected once. The material sequenced was peripheral blood, taken from a patient treated with photon-based radiotherapy. This rearrangement joins TRBV28 to TRBJ2-1; D is tentatively TRBD1 or TRBD2 (5 bases each). This sequence was found in a man aged 60-69 years with cholangiocarcinoma. The CDR3 region has the DNA TGTGCCAGCAGTTTTTTGGGGGTCCGGAATGAGCAGTTCTTC. This sequence encodes CASSFLGVRNEQFF.